The clone carrying this T cell receptor (beta chain) appeared a few times. Its target is not known. The source of the sample is a study of T cells after yellow fever vaccination. Findings and caveats of the study: It was the secondary response that reached its peak faster, day 5 versus 15, but it was weaker. The appearance of a small share of clonotypes in both CD4 and CD8 compartments was observed. Contaminants from the bulk population, in the form of abundant clonotypes, could be found in FACS-sorted repertoires.

Looked up from germline, CDR1 is SGHKS and CDR2 is YYEKEE (reference sequence). This CDR3 has 16 amino acids. V lost 2 bases and J lost 6; bases outside the gene matches: 5. Universal primer sites and UMIs were introduced during 5'RACE template-switching synthesis of TCR cDNA. From the 5' RACE reads, TCRdb called clonotypes with MiXCR, one entry per CDR3 protein. In the table there are 170,000 or so distinct CDR3 sequences, 6.2% of which are singletons. The clonotype was recovered from a man between 18 and 35 years old who received the YFV17D yellow fever vaccine. Sample: CD4+ T cells sorted from PBMCs, taken on the day of the first yellow fever vaccination. The chain combines TRBV5-5 with TRBJ2-2; 12 nucleotides line up with TRBD2. The CDR3 reads CASSFLAGGRPGELFF. The CDR3 DNA follows: TGTGCCAGCAGCTTCCTAGCGGGGGGGCGACCCGGGGAGCTGTTTTTT.